Below, 2 T cell receptor beta chains from the same sample are listed, as sequenced in a study of T cells in tuberculosis (dated by TCRdb to between 2017 and 2018). The sample's time point label, decoded: new active TB diagnosis, blood taken before or within 7 days of starting treatment. Libraries were built with the immunoSEQ multiplex PCR assay. TCRdb's version of the immuneACCESS table is confined to in-frame rearrangements and falls short of the full clone set. An unresolved V gene accounts for under half of the shortfall where checked; the remainder is of unknown origin. In all, the sample holds tens of thousands of clones, and around 96% of those were seen once. Jointly, the top ten make up more than 1.3% of the sample. The sample in question was PBMCs, obtained at tuberculosis diagnosis. The receptors derive from an adult with tuberculosis.

The chain joins TRBV19 to TRBJ2-1; 7 bases map to TRBD2. The V and J ends lost 2 bases and 2 bases, in that order; junction bases with no gene match: 6. This CDR3 contains 16 residues. Germline V gene data show CDR1 as LNHDA and CDR2 as SQIVND (reference sequence). The CDR3 nucleotides read TGTGCCAGTAGTATAAGGGCTAGCGGCACCTACAATGAGCAGTTCTTC. Its protein is CASSIRASGTYNEQFF.

This clone was counted between two and nine times. This chain connects TRBV6-1 to TRBJ2-3, with TRBD2 matching 9 bases. V dropped 1 base and J dropped 2; count of bases not matched to a gene: 10. Per the germline V gene, CDR1 is MNHNS and CDR2 is SASEGT. CDR3 length: 18 amino acids. CDR3: CASSEGWGSGGFTDTQYF. The CDR3 bases are TGTGCCAGCAGTGAAGGATGGGGAAGCGGGGGGTTCACAGATACGCAGTATTTT.